This T cell receptor (beta chain) comes out of a study of blood T cell repertoires in COVID-19. Whole-study context: COVID-19 samples from acute and convalescent phases originated in the United States, Italy and Spain. Sources were T cells, B-cell-depleted T cells, or PBMCs; the material itself was cDNA or gDNA.

The CDR3 has 16 residues. Trimming removed 5 bases at V and 2 bases at J, with 18 bases between. CDR1 and CDR2 (germline): SEHNR, FQNEAQ (reference sequence). Original processing notes: Reference gene primer amplification gave nucleated cell count estimates. Clones were sequenced by immunoSEQ multiplex PCR, and TCRdb holds only the in-frame ones, with some missing. The V and J calls and clone size were taken over from that table, and D and trimming were inferred from the DNA. The sample lists 150,000 to 160,000 clones, roughly 84% occurring once. The rearrangement uses TRBV7-9 and TRBJ1-1; D unresolved. Sequences were obtained from peripheral blood. This receptor was taken from a woman between 50 and 59 years old with acute or convalescent COVID-19. DNA of the CDR3: TGTGCCAGCAGCCCTCGGTCGGGAAGGGCCAACACTGAAGCTTTCTTT. This translates into CASSPRSGRANTEAFF.